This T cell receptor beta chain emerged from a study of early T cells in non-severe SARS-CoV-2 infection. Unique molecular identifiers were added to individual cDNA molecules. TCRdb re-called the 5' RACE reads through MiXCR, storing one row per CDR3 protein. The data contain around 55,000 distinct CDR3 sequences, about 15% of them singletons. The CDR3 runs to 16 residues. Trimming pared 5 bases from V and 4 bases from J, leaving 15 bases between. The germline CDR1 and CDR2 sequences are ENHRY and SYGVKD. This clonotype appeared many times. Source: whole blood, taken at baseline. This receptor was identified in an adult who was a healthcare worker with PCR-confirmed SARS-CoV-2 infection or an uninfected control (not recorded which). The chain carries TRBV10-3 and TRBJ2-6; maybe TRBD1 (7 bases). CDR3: CAISNLRGVGANVLTF. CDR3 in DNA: TGTGCCATCAGTAACCTCAGGGGGGTCGGGGCCAACGTCCTGACTTTC.